A single sample is the source of the 19 T cell receptor beta chains below, sequenced in a study of T cells in Graves' hyperthyroidism and ophthalmopathy. Researchers amplified the TCR beta CDR3 regions from RNA transcripts. An initial round of RT-PCR targeting the TCR CDR3 relied on the HTBI primer set. Using its own MiXCR run on the multiplex PCR reads, TCRdb lists one record per CDR3 protein. Among over 300,000 distinct CDR3 sequences, approximately 14% were seen once, and the ten largest hold 11%. Sequencing was performed on blood. The source of these receptors is a woman aged 55-75 years with Graves' hyperthyroidism.

This clonotype was detected ten times or more. This chain connects TRBV18 to TRBJ1-4; D not resolved. CDR1 and CDR2 (germline): KGHSH, LQKENI. The V end lost 2 bases, the J end lost 8 bases, and 12 bases lay between the germline ends. This CDR3 is built from 14 residues. The CDR3 bases are TGTGCCAGCTCACCAGCGTACGGAGGGGAAAAACTGTTTTTT. Translating gives CASSPAYGGEKLFF.

This clonotype was seen at least ten times. This chain joins TRBV7-9 and TRBJ2-3, with 8 bases identical to TRBD1. Germline values: CDR1 SEHNR, CDR2 FQNEAQ (reference sequence). This CDR3 has 16 amino acids. Trimming removed 5 bases from V and 2 bases from J; junction bases left unmatched: 9. In DNA, the CDR3 is TGTGCCAGCAGCGGGGGGACAGGTGGACTCACAGATACGCAGTATTTT. Translated: CASSGGTGGLTDTQYF.

The V gene is TRBV5-1, the J gene TRBJ2-3, with TRBD1 matching over 10 bases. CDR1 is SGHRS, CDR2 YFSETQ, per germline. The CDR3 runs to 16 residues. With 3 bases clipped from V and 2 bases from J, the junction kept 6 bases outside the gene matches. CDR3: CASSWPGTGATDTQYF. CDR3 bases: TGCGCCAGCAGCTGGCCCGGGACAGGGGCCACAGATACGCAGTATTTT.

Many counts were recorded for this clonotype. This chain uses TRBV10-2 with TRBJ2-7, with D uncertain. V gave up 3 bases and J gave up 0 bases, with 21 bases separating them. Per germline, CDR1 WSHSY and CDR2 SAAADI. This CDR3 spans 18 amino acids. CDR3 sequence reads: CASSDRLGFVAASYEQYF. The DNA of the CDR3 is TGCGCCAGCAGTGACCGGCTGGGCTTTGTCGCGGCCTCCTACGAGCAGTACTTC.

Ten or more counts support this clonotype. This rearrangement joins TRBV12-5 to TRBJ2-7; 8 bases align to TRBD2. V lost 0 bases, J lost 2 bases, and 15 bases stayed unmatched. The CDR3 totals 19 residues. Per germline, CDR1 LGHNT and CDR2 FRNRAP. CDR3 loop: CASGLVLIAGPDRPYEQYF. As DNA, the CDR3 is TGTGCTAGTGGTTTGGTCCTTATAGCGGGACCCGACCGCCCCTACGAGCAGTACTTC.

In this sample, this clonotype turned up many times. This chain links TRBV6-1 with TRBJ2-7; 8 bases agree with TRBD2. Germline lookup yields CDR1 MNHNS and CDR2 SASEGT. V was pared by 0 bases and J by 3 bases, with 7 bases of the junction left unmatched. The CDR3 has 16 amino acids. DNA of the CDR3: TGTGCCAGCAGTGAAGCGTTAGCGGGACACGTCTACGAGCAGTACTTC. Translated: CASSEALAGHVYEQYF.

This clonotype was detected many times. The rearrangement links TRBV29-1 to TRBJ2-2, with D unclear. The CDR3 contains 13 residues. V was clipped by 2 bases and J by 2 bases, with 6 bases between them. Germline V lookup: CDR1 SQVTM, CDR2 ANQGSEA. CDR3 sequence reads: CSVEKVNTGELFF. DNA of the CDR3: TGCAGCGTTGAAAAGGTCAACACCGGGGAGCTGTTTTTT.

The sample holds many counts of this clonotype. The chain links TRBV5-1 to TRBJ2-7; 7 nucleotides line up with TRBD1. This CDR3 comprises 15 residues. Germline assignment: CDR1 SGHRS and CDR2 YFSETQ. The V and J ends lost 1 base and 2 bases, in that order; junction bases with no gene match: 6. The DNA of the CDR3 is TGCGCCAGCAGCTTGTGGACAGGCCACCCCTACGAGCAGTACTTC. Translation gives CASSLWTGHPYEQYF. The full variable domain, rest sourced from reference TRBV5-1 and TRBJ2-7, is KAGVTQTPRYLIKTRGQQVTLSCSPISGHRSVSWYQQTPGQGLQFLFEYFSETQRNKGNFPGRFSGRQFSNSRSEMNVSTLELGDSALYLCASSLWTGHPYEQYFGPGTRLTVT.

This chain links TRBV7-9 with TRBJ1-5, with 9 bases matching TRBD1. The V gene's germline CDR1 is SEHNR and CDR2 FQNEAQ (reference sequence). This CDR3 is built from 15 residues. The V segment lost 4 bases and the J segment 4 bases; nucleotides outside the gene matches: 5. CDR3 sequence: CASSSSTGGNQPQHF. The CDR3 coding sequence is TGTGCCAGCAGCTCCTCGACAGGGGGAAATCAGCCCCAGCATTTT.

This clonotype was recorded at least ten times. V is TRBV28 and J is TRBJ2-7; 15 bases map to TRBD2. Germline V gives CDR1 MDHEN, CDR2 SYDVKM. This CDR3 region has 21 residues. The V segment lost 3 bases and the J segment 0 bases; nucleotides outside the gene matches: 15. The CDR3 is CASSFLRSRGLAGGGSYEQYF. CDR3 coding DNA: TGTGCCAGCAGTTTTCTAAGGTCTCGAGGACTAGCGGGAGGGGGCTCCTACGAGCAGTACTTC.

Ten or more counts support this clonotype. Here the CDR3 DNA reads TGTGCCAGCAGCTTCACAGGGTTCGGGGAGCTGTTTTTT. Amino acid sequence: CASSFTGFGELFF. The rearrangement links TRBV7-3 to TRBJ2-2, with a tentative D call TRBD1 (6 bases). This CDR3 region has 13 residues. In germline, CDR1 is SGHTA, CDR2 FQGTGA. V was clipped by 3 bases and J by 7 bases, with 9 bases between them.

The V and J genes are TRBV7-9 and TRBJ2-7; 10 positions match TRBD2. From germline, CDR1 is SEHNR and CDR2 FQNEAQ (reference sequence). V dropped 5 bases and J dropped 4; count of bases not matched to a gene: 8. The CDR3 is 15 residues long. CDR3: CASSASSGSAYEQYF. The CDR3 nucleotides read TGTGCCAGCAGCGCATCTAGCGGGAGTGCGTACGAGCAGTACTTC.

This clonotype was found a few times. V usage is TRBV20-1 and J usage is TRBJ1-2; the D gene is possibly TRBD1 (5 bases). This CDR3 is built from 14 residues. Trimming pared 3 bases from V and 4 bases from J, leaving 15 bases between. Germline-derived CDR1 and CDR2 are DFQATT and SNEGSKA (reference sequence). The CDR3 reads CSASRGSGVYGYTF. CDR3 nucleotides: TGCAGTGCTAGTCGGGGGAGCGGGGTCTATGGCTACACCTTC.

This clonotype has ten or more counts. The chain links TRBV6-2 or TRBV6-3 to TRBJ1-1; D unresolved. Per the germline V gene, CDR1 is MNHEY and CDR2 is SVGEGT. The V end lost 0 bases, the J end lost 1 base, and 24 bases lay between the germline ends. This CDR3 comprises 20 residues. In DNA form, the CDR3 reads TGTGCCAGCAGTTACTCGGCATTGGGAAGGGTGGGCCAGTCGAACACTGAAGCTTTCTTT. Residues: CASSYSALGRVGQSNTEAFF.

There are a few counts of this clonotype. This is likely a read error, given that the CDR3 carries no conserved phenylalanine or tryptophan at its end. V is TRBV13 and J is TRBJ2-1; TRBD2 matches 13 bases. J gave up 5 bases and V 5 bases, and 6 bases lay outside the gene matches. The CDR3 runs to 16 residues. CDR1 PRHDT and CDR2 FYEKMQ come from the germline V gene (reference sequence). The CDR3 bases are TGTGCCAGCAGCGTCGGACTAGCGGGAGAAAACAATGAGCAGTTCCTC. This translates into CASSVGLAGENNEQFL.

J is TRBJ2-7 and V is TRBV2; no reliable D call. The CDR3 is 14 amino acids. Trimming cost V 6 bases and J 7 bases, with 19 bases left between them. Germline V gene lookup returns CDR1 SNHLY and CDR2 FYNNEI. The CDR3 DNA reads TGTGCCAGCAGCCCCAGCTTGACCCTCTGGGAGCAGTACTTC. Translating gives CASSPSLTLWEQYF. Full variable domain (rest looked up from reference TRBV2 and TRBJ2-7): EPEVTQTPSHQVTQMGQEVILRCVPISNHLYFYWYRQILGQKVEFLVSFYNNEISEKSEIFDDQFSVERPDGSNFTLKIRSTKLEDSAMYFCASSPSLTLWEQYFGPGTRLTVT.

The CDR3 loop is CASSGTLVNTGELFF. The CDR3, as DNA: TGCGCCAGCAGCGGGACCCTCGTGAACACCGGGGAGCTGTTTTTT. The gene calls are TRBV5-1 and TRBJ2-2; either TRBD1 or TRBD2 may supply D (5 bases each). V gave up 4 bases and J gave up 1 base, with 11 bases separating them. CDR1 SGHRS and CDR2 YFSETQ come from the germline V gene. The CDR3 is 15 amino acids.

V and J are TRBV11-2 and TRBJ2-7; no definite D call. The germline V gene encodes CDR1 SGHAT and CDR2 FQNNGV. V dropped 6 bases and J dropped 5 bases, with 20 bases sitting between them. The CDR3 has 15 amino acids. The CDR3 sequence: CASSESGSWLHEQYF. The CDR3 nucleotides read TGTGCCAGCAGTGAAAGTGGTAGCTGGCTACACGAGCAGTACTTC. The complete variable domain, with remaining parts taken from reference TRBV11-2 and TRBJ2-7, reads EAGVAQSPRYKIIEKRQSVAFWCNPISGHATLYWYQQILGQGPKLLIQFQNNGVVDDSQLPKDRFSAERLKGVDSTLKIQPAKLEDSAVYLCASSESGSWLHEQYFGPGTRLTVT.

This clonotype has a count of ten or more. The chain employs TRBV6-6 and TRBJ1-2; no reliable D call. Germline CDR1 reads MNHNY; CDR2 reads SVGAGI (reference sequence). Trimming removed 2 bases at V and 7 bases at J, with 8 bases between. CDR3 length: 12 residues. CDR3 nucleotide sequence: TGTGCCAGCAGTTACCGGGAAGGTGGCTACACCTTC. It is translated as CASSYREGGYTF.